The clone carrying this TCR beta chain was picked up a small number of times. Its specificity is not known. V was clipped by 5 bases and J by 3 bases, with 20 bases between them. The CDR3 runs to 16 residues. Per the germline V gene, CDR1 is DFQATT and CDR2 is SNEGSKA (reference sequence). This record belongs to a study of blood T cells in healthy people across ages. Study outcomes and limitations: Among T cells, TCR beta diversity per million cells dropped roughly linearly as age rose.

The second PCR ran roughly 7 to 12 cycles with a sample-barcoded 5' primer and J-beta primers. Each CDR3 protein is one row after TCRdb ran MiXCR on the 5' RACE reads. The sample includes around 1,000,000 distinct CDR3 sequences, roughly 24% of them seen just once. The sample also formed part of further work on T cells of mothers and their children. From that paper: Per child, around 3 million TCR beta CDR3 reads were obtained, against over 9.5 million per mother. At a sensitivity of around 100 clones per million clonotypes, no persistent microchimeric T cell clones appeared.

The sequenced material came from blood. The rearrangement uses TRBV20-1 and TRBJ2-1, with D hard to call. The receptor was isolated from a girl aged 2 to 10 in good health. The chain's CDR3 is CSAPRTLVPLYNEQFF. CDR3 coding DNA: TGCAGTGCTCCACGAACCTTAGTGCCACTCTACAATGAGCAGTTCTTC.